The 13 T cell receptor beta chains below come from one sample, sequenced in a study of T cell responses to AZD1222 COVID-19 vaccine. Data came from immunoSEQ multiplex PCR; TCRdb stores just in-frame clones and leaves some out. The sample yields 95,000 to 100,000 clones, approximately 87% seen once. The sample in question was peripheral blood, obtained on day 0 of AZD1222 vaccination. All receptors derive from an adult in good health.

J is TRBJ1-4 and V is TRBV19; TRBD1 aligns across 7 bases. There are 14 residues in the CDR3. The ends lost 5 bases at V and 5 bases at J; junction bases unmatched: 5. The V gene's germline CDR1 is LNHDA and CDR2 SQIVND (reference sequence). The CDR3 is CASSPGQNNEKLFF. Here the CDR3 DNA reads TGTGCCAGTAGTCCGGGACAGAACAATGAAAAACTGTTTTTT.

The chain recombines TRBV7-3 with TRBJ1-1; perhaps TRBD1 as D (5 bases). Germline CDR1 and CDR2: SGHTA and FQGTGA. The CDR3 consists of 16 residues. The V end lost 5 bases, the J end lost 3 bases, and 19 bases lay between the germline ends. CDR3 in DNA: TGTGCCAGCAGCCCCCAGCCCTTCGGGGGTTACACTGAAGCTTTCTTT. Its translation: CASSPQPFGGYTEAFF.

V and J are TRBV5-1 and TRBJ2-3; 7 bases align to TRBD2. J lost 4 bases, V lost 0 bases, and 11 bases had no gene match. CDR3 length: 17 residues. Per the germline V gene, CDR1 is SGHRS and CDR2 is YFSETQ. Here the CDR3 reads CASSLVPSGGGADTQYF. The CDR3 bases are TGCGCCAGCAGCTTGGTTCCTAGCGGAGGTGGAGCAGATACGCAGTATTTT.

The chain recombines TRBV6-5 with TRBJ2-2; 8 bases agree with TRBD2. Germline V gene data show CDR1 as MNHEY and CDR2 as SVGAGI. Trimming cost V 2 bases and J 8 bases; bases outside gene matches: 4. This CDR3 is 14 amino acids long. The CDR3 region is CASSYRREVGELFF. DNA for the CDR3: TGTGCCAGCAGTTACCGGCGGGAGGTGGGGGAGCTGTTTTTT.

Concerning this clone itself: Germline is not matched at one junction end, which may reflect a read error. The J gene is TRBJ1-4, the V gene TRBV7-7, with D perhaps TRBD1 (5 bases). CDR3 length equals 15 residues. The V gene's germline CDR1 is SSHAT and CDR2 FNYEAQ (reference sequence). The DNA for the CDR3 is TGTGCTAGCAGCCCAGGACTGGGGGGGGGTGAAAAACTGTTTTTT. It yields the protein CASSPGLGGGEKLFF.

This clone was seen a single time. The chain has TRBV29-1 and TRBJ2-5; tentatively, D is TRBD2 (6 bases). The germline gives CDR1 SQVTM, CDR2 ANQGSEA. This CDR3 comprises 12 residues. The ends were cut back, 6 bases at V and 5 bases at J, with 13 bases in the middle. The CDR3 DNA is TGCAGCGTATTACTAGCCAGGGAGACCCAGTACTTC. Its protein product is CSVLLARETQYF.

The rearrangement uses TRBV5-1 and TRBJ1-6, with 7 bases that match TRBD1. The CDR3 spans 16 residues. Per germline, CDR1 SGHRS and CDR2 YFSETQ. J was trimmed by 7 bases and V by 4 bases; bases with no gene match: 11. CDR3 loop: CASSDGRQGGNSPLHF. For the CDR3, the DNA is TGCGCCAGCAGCGACGGGAGACAGGGTGGGAATTCACCCCTCCACTTT.

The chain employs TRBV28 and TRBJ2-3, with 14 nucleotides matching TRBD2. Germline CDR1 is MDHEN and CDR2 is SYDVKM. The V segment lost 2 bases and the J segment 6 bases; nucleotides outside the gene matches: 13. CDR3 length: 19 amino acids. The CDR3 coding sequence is TGTGCCAGCAGTTTAATGGTGAGACTAGCGGGAGGGCCTGAGGATACGCAGTATTTT. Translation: CASSLMVRLAGGPEDTQYF. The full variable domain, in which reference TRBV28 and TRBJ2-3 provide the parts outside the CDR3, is DVKVTQSSRYLVKRTGEKVFLECVQDMDHENMFWYRQDPGLGLRLIYFSYDVKMKEKGDIPEGYSVSREKKERFSLILESASTNQTSMYLCASSLMVRLAGGPEDTQYFGPGTRLTVL.

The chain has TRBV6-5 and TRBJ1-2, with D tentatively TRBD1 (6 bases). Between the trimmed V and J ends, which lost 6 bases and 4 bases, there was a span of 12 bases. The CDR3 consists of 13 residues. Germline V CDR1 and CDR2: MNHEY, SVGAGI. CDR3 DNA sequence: TGTGCCAGCAGGTCTCCAGGGGCCTATGGCTACACCTTC. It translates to CASRSPGAYGYTF.

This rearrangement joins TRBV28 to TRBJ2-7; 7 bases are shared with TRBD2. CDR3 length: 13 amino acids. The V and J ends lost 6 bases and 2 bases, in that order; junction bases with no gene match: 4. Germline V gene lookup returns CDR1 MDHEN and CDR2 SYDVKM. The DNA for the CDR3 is TGTGCCAGCAGGCCGGGACTAACCTACGAGCAGTACTTC. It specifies CASRPGLTYEQYF.

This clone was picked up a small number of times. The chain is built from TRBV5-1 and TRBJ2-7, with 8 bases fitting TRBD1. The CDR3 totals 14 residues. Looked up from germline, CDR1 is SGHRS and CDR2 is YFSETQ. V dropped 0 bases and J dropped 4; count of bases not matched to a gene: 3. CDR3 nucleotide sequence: TGCGCCAGCAGCTTGGAATGGACAGGGTACGAGCAGTACTTC. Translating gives CASSLEWTGYEQYF. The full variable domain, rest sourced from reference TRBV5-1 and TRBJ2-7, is KAGVTQTPRYLIKTRGQQVTLSCSPISGHRSVSWYQQTPGQGLQFLFEYFSETQRNKGNFPGRFSGRQFSNSRSEMNVSTLELGDSALYLCASSLEWTGYEQYFGPGTRLTVT.

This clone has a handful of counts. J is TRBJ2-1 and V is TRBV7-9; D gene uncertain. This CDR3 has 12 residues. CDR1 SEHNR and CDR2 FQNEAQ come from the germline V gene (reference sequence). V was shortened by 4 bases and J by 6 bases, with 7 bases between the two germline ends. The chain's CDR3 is CASSSPGNEQFF. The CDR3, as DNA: TGTGCCAGCAGCTCTCCGGGCAATGAGCAGTTCTTC. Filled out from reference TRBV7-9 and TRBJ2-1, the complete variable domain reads DTGVSQNPRHKITKRGQNVTFRCDPISEHNRLYWYRQTLGQGPEFLTYFQNEAQLEKSRLLSDRFSAERPKGSFSTLEIQRTEQGDSAMYLCASSSPGNEQFFGPGTRLTVL.

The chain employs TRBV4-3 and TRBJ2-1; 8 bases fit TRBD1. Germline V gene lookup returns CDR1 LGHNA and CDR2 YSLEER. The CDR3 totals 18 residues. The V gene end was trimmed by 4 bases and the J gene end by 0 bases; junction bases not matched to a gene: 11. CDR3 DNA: TGCGCCAGCAGCCTTACAAAGTGGGACAGGAGCTCCTACAATGAGCAGTTCTTC. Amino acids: CASSLTKWDRSSYNEQFF.